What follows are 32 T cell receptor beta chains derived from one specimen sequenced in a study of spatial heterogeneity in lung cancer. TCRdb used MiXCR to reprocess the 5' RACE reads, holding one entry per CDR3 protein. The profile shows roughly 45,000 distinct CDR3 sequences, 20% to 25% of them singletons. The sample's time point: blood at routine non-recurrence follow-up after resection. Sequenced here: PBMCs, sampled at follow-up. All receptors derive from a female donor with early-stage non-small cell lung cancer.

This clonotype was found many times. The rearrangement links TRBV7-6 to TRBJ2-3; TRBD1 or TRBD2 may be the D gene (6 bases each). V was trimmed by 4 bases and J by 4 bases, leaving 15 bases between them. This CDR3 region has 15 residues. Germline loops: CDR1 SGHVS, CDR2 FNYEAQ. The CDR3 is CASSYTSGEADTQYF. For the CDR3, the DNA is TGTGCCAGCAGCTATACATCAGGGGAGGCAGATACGCAGTATTTT.

Written as DNA, the CDR3 is TGTGCCAGCAGCATCGACAGGGAATCACCCCTCCACTTT. It specifies CASSIDRESPLHF. The rearrangement joins TRBV11-1 to TRBJ1-6; TRBD1 matches at 7 bases. The CDR3 has 13 residues. Germline-derived CDR1 and CDR2 are SGHAT and FQDESV (reference sequence). The junction had 5 bases not matched to a gene; V was cut back by 5 bases and J by 10 bases.

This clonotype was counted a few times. The CDR3: CSGRVAGELFF. CDR3 nucleotide sequence: TGCAGCGGGCGTGTGGCCGGGGAGCTGTTTTTT. The chain has TRBV29-1 and TRBJ2-2; D gene uncertain. V lost 7 bases to trimming and J lost 6 bases, with 9 bases between them. The CDR3 is 11 amino acids. Looked up from germline, CDR1 is SQVTM and CDR2 is ANQGSEA.

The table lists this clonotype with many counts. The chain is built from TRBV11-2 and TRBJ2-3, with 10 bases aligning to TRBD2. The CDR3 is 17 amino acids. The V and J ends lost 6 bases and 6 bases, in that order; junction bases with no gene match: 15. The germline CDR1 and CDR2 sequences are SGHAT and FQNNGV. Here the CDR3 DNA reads TGTGCCAGCAGTCCCCTCCTGAGCGGGGGGGCCGCGGATACGCAGTATTTT. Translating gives CASSPLLSGGAADTQYF.

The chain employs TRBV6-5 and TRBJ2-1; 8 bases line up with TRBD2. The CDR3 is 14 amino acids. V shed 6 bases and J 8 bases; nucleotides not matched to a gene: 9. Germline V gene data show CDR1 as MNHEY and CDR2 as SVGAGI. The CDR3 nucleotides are TGTGCCAGCAGCCCCGGGACTAGTCTCCATGAGCAGTTCTTC. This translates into CASSPGTSLHEQFF.

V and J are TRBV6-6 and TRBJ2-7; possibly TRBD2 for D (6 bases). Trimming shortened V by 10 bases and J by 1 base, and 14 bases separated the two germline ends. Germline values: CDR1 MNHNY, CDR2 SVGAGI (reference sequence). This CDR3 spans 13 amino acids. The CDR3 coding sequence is TGTGCCACCGAATCCGGGACTTCCTACGAGCAGTACTTC. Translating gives CATESGTSYEQYF.

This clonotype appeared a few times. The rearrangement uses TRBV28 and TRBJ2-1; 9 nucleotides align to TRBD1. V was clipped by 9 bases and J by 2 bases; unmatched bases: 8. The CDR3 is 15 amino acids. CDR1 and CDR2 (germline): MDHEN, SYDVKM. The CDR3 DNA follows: TGTGCCAGTCGATGGGACAGGGCCACCTACAATGAGCAGTTCTTC. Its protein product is CASRWDRATYNEQFF.

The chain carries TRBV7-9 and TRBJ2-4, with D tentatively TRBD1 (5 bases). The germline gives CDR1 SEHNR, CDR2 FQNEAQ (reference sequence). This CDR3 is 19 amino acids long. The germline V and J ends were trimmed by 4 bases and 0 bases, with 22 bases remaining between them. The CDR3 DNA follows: TGTGCCAGCAGCTCAGCCGACCTACGACAGAACCTAGCCAAAAACATTCAGTACTTC. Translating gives CASSSADLRQNLAKNIQYF.

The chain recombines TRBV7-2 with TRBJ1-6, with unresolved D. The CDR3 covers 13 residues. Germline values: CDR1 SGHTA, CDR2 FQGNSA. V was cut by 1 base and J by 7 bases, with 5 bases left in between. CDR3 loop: CASSLGPNSPLHF. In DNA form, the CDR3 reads TGTGCCAGCAGCTTAGGCCCAAATTCACCCCTCCACTTT.

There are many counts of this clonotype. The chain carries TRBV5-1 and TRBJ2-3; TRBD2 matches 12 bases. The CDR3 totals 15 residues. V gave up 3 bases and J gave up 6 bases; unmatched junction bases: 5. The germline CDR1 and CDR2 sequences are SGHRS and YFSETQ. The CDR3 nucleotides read TGCGCCAGCAGCTCAACTAGCGGGAGGATGGATACGCAGTATTTT. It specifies CASSSTSGRMDTQYF.

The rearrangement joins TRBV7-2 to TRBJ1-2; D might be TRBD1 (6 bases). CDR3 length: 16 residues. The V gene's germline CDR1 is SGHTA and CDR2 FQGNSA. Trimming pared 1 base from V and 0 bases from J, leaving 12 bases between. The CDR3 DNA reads TGTGCCAGCAGCTTAGTGGGGACATACCCTAACTATGGCTACACCTTC. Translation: CASSLVGTYPNYGYTF.

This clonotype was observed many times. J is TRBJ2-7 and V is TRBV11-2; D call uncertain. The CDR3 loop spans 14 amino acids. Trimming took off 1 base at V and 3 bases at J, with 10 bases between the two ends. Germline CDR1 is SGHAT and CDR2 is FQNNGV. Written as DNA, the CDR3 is TGTGCCAGCAGCTTAGTTCGTGCGCGCTACGAGCAGTACTTC. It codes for CASSLVRARYEQYF.

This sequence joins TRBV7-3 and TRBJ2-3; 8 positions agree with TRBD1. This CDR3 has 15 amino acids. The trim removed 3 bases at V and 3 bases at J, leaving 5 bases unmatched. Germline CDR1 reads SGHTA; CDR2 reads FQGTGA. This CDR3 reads CASSLVGQGTDTQYF. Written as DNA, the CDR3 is TGTGCCAGCAGCTTGGTTGGACAGGGAACAGATACGCAGTATTTT.

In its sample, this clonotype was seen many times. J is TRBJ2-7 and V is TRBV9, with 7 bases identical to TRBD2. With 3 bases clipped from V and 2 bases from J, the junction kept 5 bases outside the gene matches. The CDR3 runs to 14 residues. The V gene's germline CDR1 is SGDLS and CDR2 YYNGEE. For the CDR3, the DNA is TGTGCCAGCAGCGCACTAGCGTCCCCCTACGAGCAGTACTTC. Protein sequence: CASSALASPYEQYF.

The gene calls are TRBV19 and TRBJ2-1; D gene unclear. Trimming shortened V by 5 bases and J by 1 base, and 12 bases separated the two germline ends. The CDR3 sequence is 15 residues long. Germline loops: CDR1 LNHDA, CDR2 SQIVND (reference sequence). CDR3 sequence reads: CASSFTPESYNEQFF. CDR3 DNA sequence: TGTGCCAGTAGTTTTACCCCGGAATCCTACAATGAGCAGTTCTTC.

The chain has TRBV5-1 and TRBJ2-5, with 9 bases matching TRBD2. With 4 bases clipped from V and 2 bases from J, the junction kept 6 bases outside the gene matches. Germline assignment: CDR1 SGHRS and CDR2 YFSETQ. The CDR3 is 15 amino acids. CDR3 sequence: CASSLLAGTQETQYF. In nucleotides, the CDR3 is TGCGCCAGCAGCCTCCTAGCGGGGACTCAAGAGACCCAGTACTTC.

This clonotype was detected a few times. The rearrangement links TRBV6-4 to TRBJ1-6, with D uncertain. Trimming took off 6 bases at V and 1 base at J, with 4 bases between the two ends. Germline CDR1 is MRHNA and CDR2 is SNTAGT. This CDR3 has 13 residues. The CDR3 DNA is TGTGCCAGCAGGGAGTCCTATAATTCACCCCTCCACTTT. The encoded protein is CASRESYNSPLHF.

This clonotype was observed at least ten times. Here the CDR3 reads CASTFPGGSSYNSPLHF. The CDR3 DNA sequence: TGTGCCAGCACCTTTCCCGGGGGTAGCTCCTATAATTCACCCCTCCACTTT. The rearrangement joins TRBV11-2 to TRBJ1-6; possible D gene TRBD1, 5 bases. In germline, CDR1 is SGHAT, CDR2 FQNNGV. The CDR3 extends over 17 amino acids. Trimming took 7 bases from V and 0 from J, leaving 16 bases between them.

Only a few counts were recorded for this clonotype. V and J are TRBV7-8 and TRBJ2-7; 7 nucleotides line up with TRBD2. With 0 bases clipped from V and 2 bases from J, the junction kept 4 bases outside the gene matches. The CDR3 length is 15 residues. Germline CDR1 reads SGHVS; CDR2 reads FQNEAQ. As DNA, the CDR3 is TGTGCCAGCAGCTTAGCGCCGGGACTACCCTACGAGCAGTACTTC. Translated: CASSLAPGLPYEQYF. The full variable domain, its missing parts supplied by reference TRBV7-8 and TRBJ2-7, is GAGVSQSPRYKVAKRGQDVALRCDPISGHVSLFWYQQALGQGPEFLTYFQNEAQLDKSGLPSDRFFAERPEGSVSTLKIQRTQQEDSAVYLCASSLAPGLPYEQYFGPGTRLTVT.

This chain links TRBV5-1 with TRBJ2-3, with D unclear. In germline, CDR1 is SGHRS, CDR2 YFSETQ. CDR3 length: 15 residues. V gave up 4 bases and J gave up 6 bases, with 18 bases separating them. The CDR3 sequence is CASSLVTPRRDTQYF. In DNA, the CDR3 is TGCGCCAGCAGCCTGGTAACCCCAAGGCGGGATACGCAGTATTTT.

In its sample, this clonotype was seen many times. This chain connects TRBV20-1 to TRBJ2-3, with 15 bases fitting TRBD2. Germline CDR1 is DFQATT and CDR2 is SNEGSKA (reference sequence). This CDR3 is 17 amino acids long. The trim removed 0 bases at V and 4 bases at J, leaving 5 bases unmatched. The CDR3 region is CSARDPRTSGGADTQYF. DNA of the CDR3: TGCAGTGCTAGAGATCCCAGGACTAGCGGGGGGGCAGATACGCAGTATTTT.

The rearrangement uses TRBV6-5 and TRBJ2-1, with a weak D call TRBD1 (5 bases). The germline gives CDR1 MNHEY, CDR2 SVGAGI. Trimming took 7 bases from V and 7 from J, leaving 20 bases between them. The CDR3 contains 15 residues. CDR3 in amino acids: CASTGAQGLTNEQFF. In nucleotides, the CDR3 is TGTGCCAGCACTGGGGCCCAGGGCCTGACGAATGAGCAGTTCTTC.

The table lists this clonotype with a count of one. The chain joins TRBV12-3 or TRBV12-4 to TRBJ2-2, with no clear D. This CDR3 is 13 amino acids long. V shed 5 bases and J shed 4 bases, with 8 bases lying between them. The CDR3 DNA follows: TGTGCCAGCAGTCCCTCTAGCACCGGGGAGCTGTTTTTT. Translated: CASSPSSTGELFF.

CDR3 amino acids: CASSFSGLASSDTQYF. CDR3 DNA sequence: TGCGCCAGCAGCTTCTCGGGACTAGCGTCGTCAGATACGCAGTATTTT. The J gene is TRBJ2-3, the V gene TRBV5-1, with TRBD2 matching over 10 bases. The CDR3 has 16 amino acids. Germline CDR1 is SGHRS and CDR2 is YFSETQ. The V gene end was trimmed by 2 bases and the J gene end by 4 bases; junction bases not matched to a gene: 7. Supplemented by reference TRBV5-1 and TRBJ2-3, the full variable domain reads KAGVTQTPRYLIKTRGQQVTLSCSPISGHRSVSWYQQTPGQGLQFLFEYFSETQRNKGNFPGRFSGRQFSNSRSEMNVSTLELGDSALYLCASSFSGLASSDTQYFGPGTRLTVL.

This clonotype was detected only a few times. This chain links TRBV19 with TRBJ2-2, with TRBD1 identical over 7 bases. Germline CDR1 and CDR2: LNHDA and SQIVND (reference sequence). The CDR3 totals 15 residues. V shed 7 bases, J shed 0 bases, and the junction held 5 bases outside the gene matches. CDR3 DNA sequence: TGTGCCAGTACGGGACAGATTACGAACACCGGGGAGCTGTTTTTT. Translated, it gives CASTGQITNTGELFF.

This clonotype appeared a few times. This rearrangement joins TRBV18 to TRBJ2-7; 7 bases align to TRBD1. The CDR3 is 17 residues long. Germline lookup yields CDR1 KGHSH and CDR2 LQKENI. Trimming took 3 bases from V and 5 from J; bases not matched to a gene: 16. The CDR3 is CASSPDDWTGLSDEQYV. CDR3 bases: TGTGCCAGCTCACCTGACGACTGGACAGGTCTTTCCGACGAGCAGTACGTC.

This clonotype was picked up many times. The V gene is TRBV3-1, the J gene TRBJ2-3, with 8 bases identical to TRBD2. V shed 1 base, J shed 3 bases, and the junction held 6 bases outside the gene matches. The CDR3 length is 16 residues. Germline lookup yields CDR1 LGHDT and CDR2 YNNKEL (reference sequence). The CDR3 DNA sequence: TGTGCCAGCAGCCAAGGTTGGACTAGCTTTACAGATACGCAGTATTTT. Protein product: CASSQGWTSFTDTQYF.

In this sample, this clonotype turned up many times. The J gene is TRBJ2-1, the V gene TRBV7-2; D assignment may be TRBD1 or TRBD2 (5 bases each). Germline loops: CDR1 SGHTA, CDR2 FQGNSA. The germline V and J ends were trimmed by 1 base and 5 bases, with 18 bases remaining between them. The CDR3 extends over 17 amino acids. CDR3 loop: CASSLGDLLLFDNEQFF. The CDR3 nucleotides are TGTGCCAGCAGCTTAGGGGACCTCCTACTGTTTGACAATGAGCAGTTCTTC.

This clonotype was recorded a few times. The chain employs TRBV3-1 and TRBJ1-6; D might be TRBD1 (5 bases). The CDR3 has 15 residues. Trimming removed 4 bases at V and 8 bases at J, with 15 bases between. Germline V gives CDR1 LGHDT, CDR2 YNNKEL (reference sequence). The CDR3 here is CASSRGAGTDSPLHF. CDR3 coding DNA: TGTGCCAGCAGCCGAGGGGCAGGAACAGATTCACCCCTCCACTTT.

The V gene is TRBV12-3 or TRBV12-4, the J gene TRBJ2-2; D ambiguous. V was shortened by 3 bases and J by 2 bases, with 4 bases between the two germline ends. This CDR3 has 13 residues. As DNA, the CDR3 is TGTGCCAGCAGTTTGTACAACACCGGGGAGCTGTTTTTT. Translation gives CASSLYNTGELFF.

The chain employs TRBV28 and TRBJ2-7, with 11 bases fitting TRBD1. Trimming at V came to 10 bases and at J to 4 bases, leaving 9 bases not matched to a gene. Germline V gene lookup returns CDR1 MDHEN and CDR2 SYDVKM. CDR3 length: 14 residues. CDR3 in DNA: TGTGCCAACAGAACCGGGACAGGGGGTTACGAGCAGTACTTC. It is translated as CANRTGTGGYEQYF.

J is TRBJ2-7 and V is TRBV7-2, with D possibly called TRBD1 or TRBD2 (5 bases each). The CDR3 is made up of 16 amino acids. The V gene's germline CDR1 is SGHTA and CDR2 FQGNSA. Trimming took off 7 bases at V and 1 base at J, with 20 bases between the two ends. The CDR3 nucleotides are TGTGCCAGCACCCCCGACGGGCCGTGGGGGTCCTACGAGCAGTACTTC. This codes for CASTPDGPWGSYEQYF.